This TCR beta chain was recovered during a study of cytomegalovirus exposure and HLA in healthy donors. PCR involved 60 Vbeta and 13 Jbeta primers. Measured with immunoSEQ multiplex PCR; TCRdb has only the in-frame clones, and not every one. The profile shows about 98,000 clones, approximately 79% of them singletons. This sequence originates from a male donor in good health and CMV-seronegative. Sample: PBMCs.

CDR3 loop: CASSFLLAGGNKNEQFF. In DNA form, the CDR3 reads TGTGCCAGCAGCTTTCTACTAGCGGGAGGGAACAAGAATGAGCAGTTCTTC. The gene calls are TRBV5-6 and TRBJ2-1; 13 bases line up with TRBD2. CDR3 length equals 17 residues. The germline V gene encodes CDR1 SGHDT and CDR2 YYEEEE. V dropped 2 bases and J dropped 7; count of bases not matched to a gene: 9.